These T cell receptor beta chains were read from a single sample in a study of T cell repertoires in cytomegalovirus infection. MiXCR was run by TCRdb on the reads, yielding one entry per CDR3 protein. Found here are approximately 750,000 distinct CDR3 sequences, about a third of them singletons; the top ten hold under 3%. Sample: PBMCs. All receptors derive from a human donor in good health (CMV status not recorded). Some clones in this sample may be carry-over from other donors' samples. The CDR3 runs from the conserved cysteine through the conserved F or W. Fields, in order: J gene, D gene, clone size, V gene, CDR3 DNA, CDR3 protein. The D gene is left open where the match is weak. The listing skips clone size in some rows; elsewhere it reads once, few, many or a size class.

j_call: TRBJ2-7; d_call: NA; clone_size: NA; v_call: TRBV7-2; cdr3_nt: TGTGCCAGCAGCCCCCATATAGGAGAGCAGTACTTC; cdr3_aa: CASSPHIGEQYF
j_call: TRBJ2-5; d_call: NA; clone_size: few; v_call: TRBV5-4; cdr3_nt: TGTGCCAGCAGCCTACAGATTCAAGAGACCCAGTACTTC; cdr3_aa: CASSLQIQETQYF
j_call: TRBJ2-2; d_call: TRBD1; clone_size: once; v_call: TRBV6-8; cdr3_nt: TGTGCCACTTCTCCGGGACAGGGGGCGAACGGGGAGCTGTTTTTT; cdr3_aa: CATSPGQGANGELFF
j_call: TRBJ1-2; d_call: NA; clone_size: NA; v_call: TRBV2; cdr3_nt: TGTGCCAGCAGTGAAGTATCCCTACTTGGCTATGGCTACACCTTC; cdr3_aa: CASSEVSLLGYGYTF
j_call: TRBJ2-2; d_call: NA; clone_size: NA; v_call: TRBV15; cdr3_nt: TGTGCCACCAGCCGACCGGGGGTAAAGGCCGGGGAGCTGTTTTTT; cdr3_aa: CATSRPGVKAGELFF
j_call: TRBJ2-3; d_call: NA; clone_size: NA; v_call: TRBV7-6; cdr3_nt: TGTGCCAGCAGCTTAGCATTCGGTGTGGAGGGCACAGATACGCAGTATTTT; cdr3_aa: CASSLAFGVEGTDTQYF
j_call: TRBJ1-5; d_call: NA; clone_size: NA; v_call: TRBV7-2; cdr3_nt: TGTGCCAGCAGCACAACAGGTCCCCTCGAAAACCAGCCCCAGCATTTT; cdr3_aa: CASSTTGPLENQPQHF
j_call: TRBJ1-2; d_call: TRBD1; clone_size: NA; v_call: TRBV19; cdr3_nt: TGTGCCAGCTCGAAAAGGGACAGGGGCTTTGGCTACACCTTC; cdr3_aa: CASSKRDRGFGYTF
j_call: TRBJ1-3; d_call: NA; clone_size: NA; v_call: TRBV18; cdr3_nt: TGTGCCAGCTCACCACAGAGCTCTGGAAACACCATATATTTT; cdr3_aa: CASSPQSSGNTIYF
j_call: TRBJ2-7; d_call: NA; clone_size: NA; v_call: TRBV20-1; cdr3_nt: TGCAGTGCTAGTCGGCGAGGGAATTACGAGCAGTACTTC; cdr3_aa: CSASRRGNYEQYF
j_call: TRBJ1-2; d_call: NA; clone_size: few; v_call: TRBV27; cdr3_nt: TGTGCCAGCAGTTTCAGACACTCGAACTATGGCTACACCTTC; cdr3_aa: CASSFRHSNYGYTF
j_call: TRBJ2-7; d_call: TRBD2; clone_size: NA; v_call: TRBV7-2; cdr3_nt: TGTGCCAGCAGCTTAGGTGGGGCTAGCGGGGACGAGCAGTACTTC; cdr3_aa: CASSLGGASGDEQYF
j_call: TRBJ1-3; d_call: NA; clone_size: many; v_call: TRBV6-5; cdr3_nt: TGTGCCAGCAGTGCTATCTTCAGGGGATCTGGAAACACCATATATTTT; cdr3_aa: CASSAIFRGSGNTIYF
j_call: TRBJ2-5; d_call: TRBD2; clone_size: NA; v_call: TRBV7-6; cdr3_nt: TGTGCCAGCAGCTTCGGAACTAGCGGGAGGAGAGAGACCCAGTACTTC; cdr3_aa: CASSFGTSGRRETQYF
j_call: TRBJ2-2; d_call: NA; clone_size: NA; v_call: TRBV5-1; cdr3_nt: TGCGCCAGCAGCAAAAATAACAACACCAGGGGTCGAGGGCTAGCCGGGGAGCTGTTTTTT; cdr3_aa: CASSKNNNTRGRGLAGELFF
j_call: TRBJ1-6; d_call: NA; clone_size: few; v_call: TRBV19; cdr3_nt: TGTGCCAGCCGGCGCACAGGCCCGAATTCACCCCTCCACTTT; cdr3_aa: CASRRTGPNSPLHF